This T cell receptor (beta chain) is drawn from a study of shared clonotypes between healthy human individuals (dated by TCRdb to the early 2020s). Background for the entire study: Two women and a few men aged 18 to 49 years were included in the cohort. For each donor, three plates each were used for CD4 naive and CD4 memory, two plates were used for CD8 naive, and one plate was used for CD8 memory. Blood TCR repertoires of a handful of healthy adults were deeply sequenced to estimate repertoire size and the extent of clonotype sharing between individuals. Different laboratories and diverse techniques were used to prepare libraries and sequence TCR repertoires, to increase sequencing depth and limit assay-specific biases. Each donor's leukapheresis produced roughly between about 0.8 and 10 billion PBMCs. Broad study findings and their caveats: Pairwise subsampling led to the expectation that sequencing depth would affect the degree of clonotype sharing among donors. Estimated clonotype richness was generally larger for naive than for memory subsets. Because the study included only a small number of donors, the genetic and exposure-history diversity represented was limited. Incomplete sequencing was indicated by rarefaction of sorted-subset datasets, despite the large sequencing depth. Sampling was restricted to blood, and TCR repertoires in tissue are likely to differ from TCR repertoires in blood. Compared with non-shared clonotypes, the clonotypes found in all four sorted-subset donors had higher generation probabilities. When a handful of donors were compared, the shared fraction of clonotypes was around 5% for naive CD4, around 3.6% for naive CD8, 2% to 2.5% for memory CD4, and 0.35% to 0.4% for memory CD8.

This clone has only one observation. The clone's antigen remains unknown. Nothing much larger sits one base from this clone, and base qualities are not available. Using the deep immunoSEQ assay, multiplex PCR amplified TCR CDR3 regions from genomic DNA. Extracted genomic DNA from each cell subset was distributed evenly across all wells of several immunoSEQ 96-well plates, and each plate was treated as a replicate. For sorted subsets, each replicate PCR was loaded with 200 ng genomic DNA, equivalent to 30,000 or so T cell genomes. The purified libraries were quantified using a Qubit 3.0 fluorometer, sized with a Bioanalyzer 2100, and then quantified again using the KAPA Library Quantification kit. Every immunoSEQ 96-well plate was sequenced on a separate single-read 150-cycle Illumina NextSeq 550 flow cell. The study's own analysis went as follows. The immunoSEQ output contained only junctional sequences without quality scores, so filtering could not match that applied to full-length reads. To assign V/J genes and CDR3, sequences were annotated using PyIR, a Python wrapper for IgBLAST v1.9, with IMGT germline references. Reads were removed for weak V/J assignments (E-value above 1e-6), missing CDR3, stop codons, out-of-frame junctions, or ambiguous translated residues. V3J clonotypes were defined as sequences sharing the same inferred V gene, J gene, and CDR3 amino acid sequence. Percentage overlap between repertoires was calculated by dividing the number of shared unique clonotypes by the size of the smaller repertoire. Repertoire richness was assessed with RTK rarefaction, the Chao1 estimator, and Recon v2.1 estimates of unobserved clonotypes. Generation probabilities for all TCRbeta clonotypes obtained by the gDNA method from a few donors were computed using OLGA. Entries here come from immuneACCESS through TCRdb and include only in-frame sequences with V and J called. Some clones fail to appear in such tables; in the studies checked, an unresolved V gene covers under half of the shortfall, and the cause of the remainder is unknown. D and trimming come from the DNA, and the V and J calls and clone size come from that table. The sample table holds about 2.2 million clones, of which approximately 94% were seen once. The biggest ten clones account for around 1.7% of the sample.

Relative to germline, V is missing 3 bases and J is missing 7 bases, with 20 bases of the junction outside any gene match. Taken from the germline V gene, the CDR1 and CDR2 loops are MDHEN and SYDVKM. Its CDR3 holds 18 amino acids, cysteine through phenylalanine. The entry retains the CDR3 DNA only, 54 bases that are in frame from base 1. CD8 naive samples were CD45RO-negative cells positively selected for CCR7, giving a CD45RA+CCR7+ population that excluded TemRA cells. The donors were healthy, HIV-negative adults who had no recently reported acute infections or vaccinations. Every donor was a Caucasian adult living in Nashville, Tennessee, USA. Blood was obtained by leukapheresis, after which PBMCs were separated by Ficoll-Histopaque density gradient centrifugation and cryopreserved in liquid nitrogen vapor phase. Analytical flow cytometry was used to check the purity and quantity of every magnetically sorted T cell population. Genomic DNA was isolated from every sorted fraction and measured by UV absorbance on a Nanodrop 2000c.

This receptor chain uses TRBV28 and TRBJ1-2; TRBD1 matches 7 bases in the middle. The source is a man younger than 35 in good health. Some clones in this sample may be carry-over from other donors' samples. Source material: naive CD8+ T cells from PBMCs. In the paper's terms, the cell subset or site label means: CD45RA+CCR7+. This receptor carries the CDR3 CASSFSGAGGFLYSGYTF. The DNA sequence is TGTGCCAGCAGTTTCTCTGGGGCAGGGGGTTTTCTTTATAGTGGCTACACCTTC.